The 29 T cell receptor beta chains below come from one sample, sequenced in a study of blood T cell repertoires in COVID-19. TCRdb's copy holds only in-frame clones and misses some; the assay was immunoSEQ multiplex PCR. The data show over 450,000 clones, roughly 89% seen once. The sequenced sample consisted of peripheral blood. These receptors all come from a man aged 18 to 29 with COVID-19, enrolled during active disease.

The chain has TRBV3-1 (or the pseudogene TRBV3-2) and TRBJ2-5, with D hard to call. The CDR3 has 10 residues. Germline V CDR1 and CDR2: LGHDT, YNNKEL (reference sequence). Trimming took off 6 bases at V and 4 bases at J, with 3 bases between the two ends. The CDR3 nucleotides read TGTGCCAGCAGGCGAGAGACCCAGTACTTC. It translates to CASRRETQYF.

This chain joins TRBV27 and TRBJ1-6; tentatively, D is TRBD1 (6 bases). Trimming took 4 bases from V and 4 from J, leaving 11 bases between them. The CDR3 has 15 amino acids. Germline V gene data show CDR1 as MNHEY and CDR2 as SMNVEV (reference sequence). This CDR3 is CASSYPDSYNSPLHF. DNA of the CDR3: TGTGCCAGCAGTTACCCGGACAGTTATAATTCACCCCTCCACTTT.

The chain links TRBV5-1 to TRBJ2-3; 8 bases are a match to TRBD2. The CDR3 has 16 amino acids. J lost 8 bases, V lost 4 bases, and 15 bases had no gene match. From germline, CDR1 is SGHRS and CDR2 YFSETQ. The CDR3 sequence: CASSLGTGLDFGTQYF. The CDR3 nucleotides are TGCGCCAGCAGCCTTGGGACGGGACTAGACTTCGGTACGCAGTATTTT. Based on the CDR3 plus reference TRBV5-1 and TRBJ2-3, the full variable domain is KAGVTQTPRYLIKTRGQQVTLSCSPISGHRSVSWYQQTPGQGLQFLFEYFSETQRNKGNFPGRFSGRQFSNSRSEMNVSTLELGDSALYLCASSLGTGLDFGTQYFGPGTRLTVL.

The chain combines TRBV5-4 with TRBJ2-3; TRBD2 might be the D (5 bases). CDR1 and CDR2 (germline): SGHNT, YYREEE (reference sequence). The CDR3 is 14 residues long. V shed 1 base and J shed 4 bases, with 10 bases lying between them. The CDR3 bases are TGTGCCAGCAGCTTGATCGGGGAAGCAGATACGCAGTATTTT. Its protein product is CASSLIGEADTQYF.

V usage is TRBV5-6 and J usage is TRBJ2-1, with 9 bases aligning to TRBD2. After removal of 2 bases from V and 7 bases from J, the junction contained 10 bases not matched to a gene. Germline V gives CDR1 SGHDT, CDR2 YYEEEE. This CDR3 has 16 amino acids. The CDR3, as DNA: TGTGCCAGCAGCTTAAGACTAGCGGCCCTAGGGAATGAGCAGTTCTTC. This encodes CASSLRLAALGNEQFF. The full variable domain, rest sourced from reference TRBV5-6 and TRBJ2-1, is DAGVTQSPTHLIKTRGQQVTLRCSPKSGHDTVSWYQQALGQGPQFIFQYYEEEERQRGNFPDRFSGHQFPNYSSELNVNALLLGDSALYLCASSLRLAALGNEQFFGPGTRLTVL.

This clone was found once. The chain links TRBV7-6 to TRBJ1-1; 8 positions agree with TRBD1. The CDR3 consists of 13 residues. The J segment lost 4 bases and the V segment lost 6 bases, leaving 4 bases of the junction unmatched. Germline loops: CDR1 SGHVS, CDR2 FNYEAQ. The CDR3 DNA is TGTGCCAGCAGTCTGACAGGGGTCACTGAAGCTTTCTTT. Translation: CASSLTGVTEAFF.

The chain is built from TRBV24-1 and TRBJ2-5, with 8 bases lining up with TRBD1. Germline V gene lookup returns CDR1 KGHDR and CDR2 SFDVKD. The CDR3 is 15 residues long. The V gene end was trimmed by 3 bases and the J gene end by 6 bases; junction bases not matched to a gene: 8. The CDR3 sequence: CATSDVGTGDQTQYF. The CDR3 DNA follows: TGTGCCACCAGTGATGTGGGGACAGGAGATCAGACCCAGTACTTC.

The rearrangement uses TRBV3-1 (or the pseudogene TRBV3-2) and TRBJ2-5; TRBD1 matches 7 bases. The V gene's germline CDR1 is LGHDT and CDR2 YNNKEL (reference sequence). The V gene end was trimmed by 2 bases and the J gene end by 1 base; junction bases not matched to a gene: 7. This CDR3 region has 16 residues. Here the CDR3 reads CASSQFLGGLQETQYF. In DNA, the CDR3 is TGTGCCAGCAGCCAATTTTTAGGGGGCCTCCAAGAGACCCAGTACTTC.

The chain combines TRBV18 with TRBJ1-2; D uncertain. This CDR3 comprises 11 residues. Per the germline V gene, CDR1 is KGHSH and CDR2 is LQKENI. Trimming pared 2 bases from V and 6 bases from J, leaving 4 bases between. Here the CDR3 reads CASSPTNGYTF. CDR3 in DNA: TGTGCCAGCTCACCAACAAATGGCTACACCTTC. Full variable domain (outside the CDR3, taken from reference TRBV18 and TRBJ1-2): NAGVMQNPRHLVRRRGQEARLRCSPMKGHSHVYWYRQLPEEGLKFMVYLQKENIIDESGMPKERFSAEFPKEGPSILRIQQVVRGDSAAYFCASSPTNGYTFGSGTRLTVV.

The CDR3 sequence is CAWSHRPGQGGEKLFF. CDR3 nucleotides: TGTGCCTGGAGTCACCGACCGGGACAAGGTGGTGAAAAACTGTTTTTT. The chain couples TRBV30 to TRBJ1-4, with D possibly being TRBD1 (6 bases). Germline V gives CDR1 GTSNPN, CDR2 SVGIG (reference sequence). CDR3 length: 16 residues. V was cut by 2 bases and J by 7 bases, with 20 bases left in between.

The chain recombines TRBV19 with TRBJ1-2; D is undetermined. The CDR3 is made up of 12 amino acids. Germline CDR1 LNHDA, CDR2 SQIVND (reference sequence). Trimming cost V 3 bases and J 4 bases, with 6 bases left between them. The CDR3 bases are TGTGCCAGTAGTATGGTCGGCTATGGCTACACCTTC. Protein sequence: CASSMVGYGYTF.

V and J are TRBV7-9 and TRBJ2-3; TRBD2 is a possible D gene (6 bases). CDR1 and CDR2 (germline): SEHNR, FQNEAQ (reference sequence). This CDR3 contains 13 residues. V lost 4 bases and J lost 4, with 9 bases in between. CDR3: CASSSRLADTQYF. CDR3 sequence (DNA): TGTGCCAGCAGCTCGAGACTAGCAGATACGCAGTATTTT.

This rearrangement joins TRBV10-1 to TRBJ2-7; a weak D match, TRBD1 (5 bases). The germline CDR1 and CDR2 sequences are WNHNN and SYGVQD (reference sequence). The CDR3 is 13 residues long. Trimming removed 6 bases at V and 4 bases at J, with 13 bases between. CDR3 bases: TGCGCCAGCAGAAGTCCGGACATGTACGAGCAGTACTTC. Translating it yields CASRSPDMYEQYF.

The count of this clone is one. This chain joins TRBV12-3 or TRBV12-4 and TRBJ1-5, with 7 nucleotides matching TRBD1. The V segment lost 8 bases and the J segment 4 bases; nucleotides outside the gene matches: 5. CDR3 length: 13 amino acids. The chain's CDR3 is CASSGTENQPQHF. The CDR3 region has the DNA TGTGCCAGCTCGGGGACAGAAAATCAGCCCCAGCATTTT.

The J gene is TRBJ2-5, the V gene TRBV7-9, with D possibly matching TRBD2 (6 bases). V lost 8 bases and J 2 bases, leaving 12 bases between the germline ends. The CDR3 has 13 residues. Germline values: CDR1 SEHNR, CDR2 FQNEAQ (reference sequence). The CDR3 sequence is CASGHGGQETQYF. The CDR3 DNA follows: TGTGCCAGCGGCCATGGGGGGCAAGAGACCCAGTACTTC.

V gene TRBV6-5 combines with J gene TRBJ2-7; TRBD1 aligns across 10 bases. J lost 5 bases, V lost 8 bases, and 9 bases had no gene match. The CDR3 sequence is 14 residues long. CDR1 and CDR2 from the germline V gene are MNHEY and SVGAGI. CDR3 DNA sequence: TGTGCCAGCGGTTGGAGGGACAGGGGAAACGAGCAGTACTTC. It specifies CASGWRDRGNEQYF.

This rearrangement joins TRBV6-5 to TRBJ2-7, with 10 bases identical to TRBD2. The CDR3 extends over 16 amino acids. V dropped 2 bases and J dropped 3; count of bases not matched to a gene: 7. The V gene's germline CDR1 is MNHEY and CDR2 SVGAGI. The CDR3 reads CASSYGSSGGVYEQYF. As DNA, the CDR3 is TGTGCCAGCAGTTACGGGTCTAGCGGGGGCGTCTACGAGCAGTACTTC.

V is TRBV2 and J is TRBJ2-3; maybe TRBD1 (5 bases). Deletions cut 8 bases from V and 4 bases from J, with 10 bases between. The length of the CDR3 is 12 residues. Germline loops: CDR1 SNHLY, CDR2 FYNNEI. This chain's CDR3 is CASQEGADTQYF. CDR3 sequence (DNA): TGTGCCAGCCAAGAAGGGGCAGATACGCAGTATTTT.

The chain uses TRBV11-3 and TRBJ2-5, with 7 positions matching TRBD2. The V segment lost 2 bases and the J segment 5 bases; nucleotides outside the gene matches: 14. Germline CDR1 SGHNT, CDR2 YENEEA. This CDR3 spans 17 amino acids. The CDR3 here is CASSLLLRGGSGETQYF. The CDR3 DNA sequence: TGTGCCAGCAGCTTATTGCTCCGGGGCGGGAGTGGTGAGACCCAGTACTTC. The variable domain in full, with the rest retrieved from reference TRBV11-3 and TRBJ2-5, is EAGVVQSPRYKIIEKKQPVAFWCNPISGHNTLYWYLQNLGQGPELLIRYENEEAVDDSQLPKDRFSAERLKGVDSTLKIQPAELGDSAVYLCASSLLLRGGSGETQYFGPGTRLLVL.

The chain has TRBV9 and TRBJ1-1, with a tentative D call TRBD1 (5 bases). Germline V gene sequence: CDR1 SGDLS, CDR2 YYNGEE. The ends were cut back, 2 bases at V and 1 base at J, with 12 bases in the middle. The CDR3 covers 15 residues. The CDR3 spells CASSVRGNTNTEAFF. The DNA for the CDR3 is TGTGCCAGCAGCGTCCGGGGGAACACGAACACTGAAGCTTTCTTT. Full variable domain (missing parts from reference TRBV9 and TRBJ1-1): DSGVTQTPKHLITATGQRVTLRCSPRSGDLSVYWYQQSLDQGLQFLIQYYNGEERAKGNILERFSAQQFPDLHSELNLSSLELGDSALYFCASSVRGNTNTEAFFGQGTRLTVV.

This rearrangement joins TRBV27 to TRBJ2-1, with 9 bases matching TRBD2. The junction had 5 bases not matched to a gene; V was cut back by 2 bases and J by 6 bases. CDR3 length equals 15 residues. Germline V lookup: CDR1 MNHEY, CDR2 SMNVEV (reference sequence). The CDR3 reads CASSLLAGGPNEQFF. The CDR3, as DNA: TGTGCCAGCAGTTTACTGGCGGGAGGGCCCAATGAGCAGTTCTTC.

CDR3 sequence reads: CASSQKGAQYNEQFF. In DNA, the CDR3 is TGTGCCAGCAGCCAAAAGGGGGCCCAGTACAATGAGCAGTTCTTC. The V and J genes are TRBV16 and TRBJ2-1; the match to TRBD1 covers 7 bases. Germline V gives CDR1 KGHSY, CDR2 FQNENV. The CDR3 is 15 residues long. Losses at the gene ends were 2 bases for V and 4 bases for J; bases not matched to a gene: 5.

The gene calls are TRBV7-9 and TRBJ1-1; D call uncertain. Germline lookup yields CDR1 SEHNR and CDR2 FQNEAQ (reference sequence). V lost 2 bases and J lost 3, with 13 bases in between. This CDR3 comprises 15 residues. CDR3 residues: CASSLMRMSDTEAFF. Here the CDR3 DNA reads TGTGCCAGCAGCTTAATGAGGATGAGTGACACTGAAGCTTTCTTT.

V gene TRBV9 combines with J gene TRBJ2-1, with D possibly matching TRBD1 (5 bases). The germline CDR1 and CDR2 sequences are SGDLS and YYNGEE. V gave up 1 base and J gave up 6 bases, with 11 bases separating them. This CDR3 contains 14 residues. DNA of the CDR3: TGTGCCAGCAGCGTAAGGCAGGGAAGCAATGAGCAGTTCTTC. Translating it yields CASSVRQGSNEQFF.

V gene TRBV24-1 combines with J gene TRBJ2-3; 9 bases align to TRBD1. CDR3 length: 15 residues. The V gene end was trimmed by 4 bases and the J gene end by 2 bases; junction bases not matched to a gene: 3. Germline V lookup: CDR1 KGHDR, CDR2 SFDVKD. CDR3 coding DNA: TGTGCCACCAGTGACCGGACAGGGGTCACAGATACGCAGTATTTT. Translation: CATSDRTGVTDTQYF.

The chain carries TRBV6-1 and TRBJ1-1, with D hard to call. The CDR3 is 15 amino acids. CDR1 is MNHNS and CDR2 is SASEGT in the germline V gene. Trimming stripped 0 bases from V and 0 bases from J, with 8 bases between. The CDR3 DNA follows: TGTGCCAGCAGTGAAGCGCCAGGCCTGAACACTGAAGCTTTCTTT. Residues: CASSEAPGLNTEAFF.

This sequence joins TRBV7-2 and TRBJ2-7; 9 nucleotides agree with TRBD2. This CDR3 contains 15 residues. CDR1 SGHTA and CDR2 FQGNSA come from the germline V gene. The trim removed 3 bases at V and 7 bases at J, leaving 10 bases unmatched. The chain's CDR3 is CASSFRAGGEGEQYF. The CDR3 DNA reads TGTGCCAGCAGCTTTCGGGCGGGAGGGGAAGGAGAGCAGTACTTC.

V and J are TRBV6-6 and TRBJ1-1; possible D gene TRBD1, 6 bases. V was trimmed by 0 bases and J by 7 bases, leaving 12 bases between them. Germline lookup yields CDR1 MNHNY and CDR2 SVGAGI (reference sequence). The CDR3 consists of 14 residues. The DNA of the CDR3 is TGTGCCAGCAGTTACTCGGTGGGGGCAGGTGAAGCTTTCTTT. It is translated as CASSYSVGAGEAFF.

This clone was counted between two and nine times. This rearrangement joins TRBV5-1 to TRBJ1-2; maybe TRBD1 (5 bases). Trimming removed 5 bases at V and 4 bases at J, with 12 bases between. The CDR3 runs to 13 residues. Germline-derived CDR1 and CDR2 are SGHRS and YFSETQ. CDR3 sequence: CASSPGQRYGYTF. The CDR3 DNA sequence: TGCGCCAGCAGTCCTGGACAACGCTATGGCTACACCTTC. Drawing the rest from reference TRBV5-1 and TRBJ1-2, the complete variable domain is KAGVTQTPRYLIKTRGQQVTLSCSPISGHRSVSWYQQTPGQGLQFLFEYFSETQRNKGNFPGRFSGRQFSNSRSEMNVSTLELGDSALYLCASSPGQRYGYTFGSGTRLTVV.